These T cell receptor beta chains were read from a single sample in a study of T-cell memory formation after mild COVID-19. TCRdb re-called the 5' RACE reads with MiXCR, one entry per CDR3 protein. The repertoire has 500,000 to 600,000 distinct CDR3 sequences, approximately 18% of them found once; the top ten carry around 12%. Sequenced sample: PBMCs or a T cell subset sorted from them (not recorded which). The receptors stem from an adult woman who had mild COVID-19 (a few samples of this study predate the infection). Cell type and time point are not known. Both conserved end residues are part of each CDR3. A D gene is named only where the DNA matches it firmly. The size entry is marked missing in some rows and otherwise reads once, few, many or a size class.

CDR3,DNA,J,size,D,V,length
CSARDDRSYGYTF,TGCAGTGCTAGAGATGACAGATCCTATGGCTACACCTTC,TRBJ1-2,few,NA,TRBV20-1,13
CATSSGQGDQPQHF,TGTGCCACCAGTTCAGGACAGGGCGATCAGCCCCAGCATTTT,TRBJ1-5,few,TRBD1,TRBV24-1,14
CASSLFRDRGGYTF,TGTGCCAGCAGTTTGTTCCGGGACAGGGGTGGCTACACCTTC,TRBJ1-2,NA,TRBD1,TRBV12-3/TRBV12-4,14
CSAVSGTSGSEGQFF,TGCAGTGCTGTCTCGGGGACTAGCGGCTCCGAGGGGCAGTTCTTC,TRBJ2-1,few,TRBD2,TRBV20-1,15
CASNRGQFYGYTF,TGTGCCAGCAACCGGGGACAGTTCTATGGCTACACCTTC,TRBJ1-2,few,TRBD1,TRBV12-3/TRBV12-4,13
CAWRIRGQETQYF,TGTGCCTGGAGGATCCGGGGGCAAGAGACCCAGTACTTC,TRBJ2-5,few,NA,TRBV30,13
CASSPGSVGFGELFF,TGCGCCAGCAGCCCGGGGTCCGTTGGATTCGGGGAGCTGTTTTTT,TRBJ2-2,NA,NA,TRBV5-1,15
CASSFPGTPNTGELFF,TGTGCCAGTTCATTTCCCGGGACACCAAACACCGGGGAGCTGTTTTTT,TRBJ2-2,NA,NA,TRBV6-6,16
CATSDWGSSYNEQFF,TGTGCCACCAGTGATTGGGGGAGCTCCTACAATGAGCAGTTCTTC,TRBJ2-1,NA,NA,TRBV24-1,15
CATYPRGMSSYNEQFF,TGTGCCACTTATCCCAGGGGGATGAGCTCCTACAATGAGCAGTTCTTC,TRBJ2-1,NA,TRBD1,TRBV19,16
CASSSQGADTQYF,TGCGCCAGCAGCTCCCAGGGTGCAGATACGCAGTATTTT,TRBJ2-3,NA,NA,TRBV5-1,13
CASSHPRGGGNGELFF,TGCGCCAGCAGCCATCCCCGAGGGGGCGGCAACGGGGAGCTGTTTTTT,TRBJ2-2,NA,TRBD1,TRBV4-1,16
CASSHLTGGNTDTQYF,TGTGCCAGCAGTCACCTGACAGGGGGGAACACAGATACGCAGTATTTT,TRBJ2-3,few,TRBD1,TRBV12-3/TRBV12-4,16
CASTTGRETQYF,TGTGCCAGCACCACCGGCCGCGAGACCCAGTACTTC,TRBJ2-5,many,NA,TRBV7-9,12
CASSRLLGTIYEQYF,TGTGCCAGCAGCCGACTACTCGGGACGATCTACGAGCAGTACTTC,TRBJ2-7,NA,NA,TRBV12-3/TRBV12-4,15
CASSRLEHEQFF,TGTGCCAGCAGCCGGCTAGAACATGAGCAGTTCTTC,TRBJ2-1,NA,NA,TRBV4-2,12
CASSKGALQETQYF,TGTGCCAGTTCTAAGGGGGCCCTCCAAGAGACCCAGTACTTC,TRBJ2-5,few,TRBD1,TRBV6-5,14
CAITAGGGSYNEQFF,TGTGCCATCACTGCGGGAGGGGGCTCCTACAATGAGCAGTTCTTC,TRBJ2-1,few,TRBD2,TRBV10-3,15
CASGKSGGIYEQYF,TGTGCCAGCGGAAAATCAGGAGGGATCTACGAGCAGTACTTC,TRBJ2-7,NA,NA,TRBV7-2,14
CASSFFSGETQYF,TGTGCCAGCAGCTTCTTCAGCGGAGAGACCCAGTACTTC,TRBJ2-5,NA,NA,TRBV5-4,13
CASSHPTGKPTGELFF,TGTGCCAGCAGTCACCCTACAGGGAAACCCACCGGGGAGCTGTTTTTT,TRBJ2-2,NA,NA,TRBV7-9,16
CSVEDYGRLARNTEAFF,TGCAGCGTTGAAGATTACGGCAGGCTGGCTCGGAACACTGAAGCTTTCTTT,TRBJ1-1,few,NA,TRBV29-1,17
CASSPGGVRTTNEKLFF,TGTGCCAGCAGCCCCGGAGGGGTTCGGACAACTAATGAAAAACTGTTTTTT,TRBJ1-4,NA,NA,TRBV7-2,17
CASSFTGNYEQYF,TGTGCCAGTAGCTTCACAGGGAACTACGAGCAGTACTTC,TRBJ2-7,NA,NA,TRBV19,13
CASSLQEGTDTQYF,TGCGCCAGCAGCTTGCAGGAAGGCACAGATACGCAGTATTTT,TRBJ2-3,many,NA,TRBV5-1,14
CASALGRASDEQYF,TGTGCCAGCGCCCTGGGCAGGGCCTCCGACGAGCAGTACTTC,TRBJ2-7,few,NA,TRBV3-1,14
CASSPTWLWTRRNQPQHF,TGTGCCAGTAGTCCGACCTGGTTGTGGACAAGGAGGAATCAGCCCCAGCATTTT,TRBJ1-5,NA,NA,TRBV19,18
CASSAGQSSTDTQYF,TGTGCCAGCAGTGCGGGACAGTCTAGCACAGATACGCAGTATTTT,TRBJ2-3,few,NA,TRBV12-3/TRBV12-4,15
CASSPLPAGVGYTF,TGTGCCAGCAGCCCCTTACCCGCAGGGGTTGGCTACACCTTC,TRBJ1-2,few,NA,TRBV7-7,14
CASSWDRGFYGYTF,TGTGCCAGCAGCTGGGACAGGGGGTTCTATGGCTACACCTTC,TRBJ1-2,few,TRBD1,TRBV7-9,14